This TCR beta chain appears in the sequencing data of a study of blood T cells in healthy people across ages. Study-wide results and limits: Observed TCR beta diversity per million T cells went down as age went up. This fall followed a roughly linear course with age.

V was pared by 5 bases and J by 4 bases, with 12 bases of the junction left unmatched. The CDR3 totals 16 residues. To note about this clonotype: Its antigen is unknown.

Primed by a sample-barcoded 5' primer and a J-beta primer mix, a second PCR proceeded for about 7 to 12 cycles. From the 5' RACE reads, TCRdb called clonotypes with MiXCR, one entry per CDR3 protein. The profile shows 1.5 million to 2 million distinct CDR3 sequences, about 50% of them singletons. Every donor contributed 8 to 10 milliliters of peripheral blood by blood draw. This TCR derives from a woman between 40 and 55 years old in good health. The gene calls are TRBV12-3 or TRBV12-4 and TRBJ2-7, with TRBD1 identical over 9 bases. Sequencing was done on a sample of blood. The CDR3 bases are TGTGCCAGCAGTCCGACCGCACAGGGGGCGAGGTACGAGCAGTACTTC. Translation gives CASSPTAQGARYEQYF.